The 30 T cell receptor beta chains below all came from one sample that was sequenced in a study of CD4 T cells in relation to SARS-CoV-2 and coronaviruses. Measured with immunoSEQ multiplex PCR; TCRdb has only the in-frame clones, and not every one. The data contain tens of thousands of clones, roughly 78% of them singletons. The unexposed donors gave CD4+ T cells in about 2010-2019, prior to COVID-19. Isolation of CD4+ T cells took place after approximately 10 days in culture. Their specific antigens are unknown. The sample was CD4+ T cells from PBMCs, cultured in vitro. The source of these receptors is a human donor in good health.

The sample holds one count of this clone. V gene TRBV5-5 combines with J gene TRBJ2-7; a possible D gene is TRBD1 (6 bases). Germline V gene lookup returns CDR1 SGHKS and CDR2 YYEKEE (reference sequence). This CDR3 spans 15 amino acids. Trimming left V 3 bases short and J 2 bases short, with 15 bases between. The CDR3 is CASSSTGFPAYEQYF. The CDR3 nucleotides are TGTGCCAGCAGCTCTACAGGGTTCCCCGCCTACGAGCAGTACTTC.

The chain has TRBV6-5 and TRBJ2-1, with 7 bases lining up with TRBD2. Looked up from germline, CDR1 is MNHEY and CDR2 is SVGAGI. There are 15 residues in the CDR3. V lost 0 bases, J lost 7 bases, and 6 bases stayed unmatched. CDR3 DNA sequence: TGTGCCAGCAGTTACTCCTTCGCCGGGGGGAATGAGCAGTTCTTC. Its translation: CASSYSFAGGNEQFF.

This rearrangement joins TRBV12-3 or TRBV12-4 to TRBJ2-3; D gene unclear. The CDR3 has 13 amino acids. Trimming pared 7 bases from V and 6 bases from J, leaving 14 bases between. The CDR3 region has the DNA TGTGCCAGCACCGCCCTCTCTCAGGATACGCAGTATTTT. Protein: CASTALSQDTQYF.

This chain uses TRBV4-2 with TRBJ2-5, with TRBD1 matching 8 bases. J lost 5 bases, V lost 0 bases, and 8 bases had no gene match. Per the germline V gene, CDR1 is LGHNA and CDR2 is YNFKEQ. This CDR3 has 16 amino acids. CDR3 nucleotide sequence: TGTGCCAGCAGCCAAGAACAGGACAGGGTAGGCGAGACCCAGTACTTC. This translates into CASSQEQDRVGETQYF.

V and J are TRBV6-5 and TRBJ2-7, with a weak D call TRBD1 (6 bases). The V gene lost 2 bases and the J gene lost 2 bases, with 16 bases spanning the gap. The CDR3 is 16 amino acids. CDR1 is MNHEY, CDR2 SVGAGI, per germline. The CDR3 nucleotides are TGTGCCAGCAGTTACGTGCAGGGGATACCCACCTACGAGCAGTACTTC. This gives the protein CASSYVQGIPTYEQYF.

V is TRBV28 and J is TRBJ1-4; D unresolved. This CDR3 has 14 residues. V was pared by 8 bases and J by 5 bases, with 15 bases between. CDR1 and CDR2 (germline): MDHEN, SYDVKM. In DNA, the CDR3 is TGTGCCAGCTGCCCCTCGACGATAAATGAAAAACTGTTTTTT. Protein sequence: CASCPSTINEKLFF.

V gene TRBV6-5 combines with J gene TRBJ2-3; D gene uncertain. The germline V gene encodes CDR1 MNHEY and CDR2 SVGAGI. The ends were cut back, 2 bases at V and 1 base at J, with 7 bases in the middle. This CDR3 region has 14 residues. The CDR3 loop is CASSYASRTDTQYF. CDR3 nucleotides: TGTGCCAGCAGTTACGCCTCCCGCACAGATACGCAGTATTTT.

This rearrangement joins TRBV7-2 to TRBJ1-1; no reliable D call. The CDR3 extends over 14 amino acids. With 1 base removed from V and 4 bases from J, the gap between germline ends came to 10 bases. CDR1 is SGHTA and CDR2 is FQGNSA in the germline V gene. The CDR3 nucleotides read TGTGCCAGCAGCTTAGTTTGGGGATCCACTGAAGCTTTCTTT. This translates into CASSLVWGSTEAFF.

This clone was recorded once. The gene calls are TRBV19 and TRBJ2-6; TRBD1 matches at 9 bases. The CDR3 is 16 amino acids. Germline V lookup: CDR1 LNHDA, CDR2 SQIVND (reference sequence). Trimming at V came to 6 bases and at J to 1 base, leaving 4 bases not matched to a gene. CDR3 in DNA: TGTGCCAGTAGCCGGGACAGGGATTCTGGGGCCAACGTCCTGACTTTC. Translation: CASSRDRDSGANVLTF.

Only one count was recorded for this clone. The chain links TRBV6-2 or TRBV6-3 to TRBJ2-3; 9 bases are shared with TRBD1. The CDR3 covers 16 residues. With V trimmed by 2 bases and J by 8 bases, 11 bases remained unmatched. In germline, CDR1 is MNHEY, CDR2 SVGEGT. CDR3 residues: CASSYPWTGESGTQYF. DNA for the CDR3: TGTGCCAGCAGTTACCCATGGACAGGGGAGTCGGGTACGCAGTATTTT.

The chain uses TRBV3-1 (or the pseudogene TRBV3-2) and TRBJ2-7; 10 nucleotides align to TRBD2. CDR3 length: 17 amino acids. The germline V gene has CDR1 LGHDT and CDR2 YNNKEL (reference sequence). J gave up 5 bases and V 6 bases, and 16 bases lay outside the gene matches. The CDR3 nucleotides read TGTGCCAGCAGTCCGGGAAGCCTAGCGGGAGAAAAGAACGAGCAGTACTTC. Amino acids: CASSPGSLAGEKNEQYF.

This clone was picked up a small number of times. This sequence joins TRBV19 and TRBJ2-2, with D unclear. CDR1 is LNHDA, CDR2 SQIVND, per germline (reference sequence). Deletions cut 1 base from V and 0 bases from J, with 6 bases between. This CDR3 is built from 15 residues. CDR3: CASSIGQANTGELFF. The CDR3 DNA sequence: TGTGCCAGTAGTATAGGACAAGCGAACACCGGGGAGCTGTTTTTT.

The V gene is TRBV12-2, the J gene TRBJ2-2. TRBV12-2 is a known pseudogene. The CDR3 sequence is 14 residues long. The CDR3 sequence is CASRLDGANGELFF. Written as DNA, the CDR3 is TGTGCAAGTCGCTTAGACGGCGCTAACGGGGAGCTGTTTTTT.

The V gene is TRBV4-3, the J gene TRBJ2-7; the match to TRBD1 covers 8 bases. CDR1 is LGHNA, CDR2 YSLEER, per germline. J was trimmed by 7 bases and V by 0 bases; bases with no gene match: 23. CDR3 size: 20 residues. In DNA form, the CDR3 reads TGCGCCAGCAGCCAAGATCGGGTTGAGGTAGATAGACAGGGGTGGTGGGAGCAGTACTTC. It encodes CASSQDRVEVDRQGWWEQYF.

The J gene is TRBJ1-1, the V gene TRBV3-1 (or the pseudogene TRBV3-2), with a weak D call TRBD1 (5 bases). This CDR3 comprises 15 residues. In germline, CDR1 is LGHDT, CDR2 YNNKEL (reference sequence). Trimming took off 0 bases at V and 1 base at J, with 9 bases between the two ends. The CDR3, as DNA: TGTGCCAGCAGCCAAGAGGGTAGGGGGAACACTGAAGCTTTCTTT. Protein product: CASSQEGRGNTEAFF.

The chain employs TRBV5-4 and TRBJ2-5; possibly TRBD2 for D (6 bases). V lost 1 base and J lost 0, with 10 bases in between. Germline lookup yields CDR1 SGHNT and CDR2 YYREEE (reference sequence). The CDR3 covers 15 residues. CDR3 protein: CASSLTSSHQETQYF. CDR3 bases: TGTGCCAGCAGCTTGACTAGCTCCCACCAAGAGACCCAGTACTTC.

This sequence joins TRBV12-5 and TRBJ2-3, with no clear D. The V end was cut by 7 bases, the J end by 2 bases, with 7 bases between. Germline V gene lookup returns CDR1 LGHNT and CDR2 FRNRAP. The CDR3 is 12 residues long. The CDR3 nucleotides are TGTGCTAGTGCAAGCGACACAGATACGCAGTATTTT. It encodes CASASDTDTQYF.

The chain has TRBV6-5 and TRBJ2-7, with D uncertain. The CDR3 is 12 residues long. Germline V lookup: CDR1 MNHEY, CDR2 SVGAGI. CDR3 residues: CAVVSAFYEQYF. CDR3 nucleotides: TGTGCTGTCGTTTCGGCCTTCTACGAGCAGTACTTC.

The CDR3 nucleotides read TGCAGCGCCCGGACAGGGTCGGGGGATGAGCAGTTCTTC. As protein: CSARTGSGDEQFF. The chain joins TRBV29-1 to TRBJ2-1, with 8 bases lining up with TRBD1. Germline trimming cut 7 bases from V and 8 bases from J; bases unmatched to any gene: 10. Germline CDR1 reads SQVTM; CDR2 reads ANQGSEA. This CDR3 has 13 amino acids.

V is TRBV14 and J is TRBJ2-7; 10 nucleotides match TRBD2. This CDR3 is built from 14 residues. Germline CDR1 and CDR2: SGHDN and FVKESK. V lost 5 bases, J lost 4 bases, and 5 bases stayed unmatched. This chain's CDR3 is CASSKASGGYEQYF. DNA for the CDR3: TGTGCCAGCAGCAAGGCTAGCGGGGGTTACGAGCAGTACTTC.

The chain recombines TRBV5-1 with TRBJ1-2, with D possibly TRBD1 on 5 matching bases. The CDR3 runs to 14 residues. Trimming left V 0 bases short and J 9 bases short, with 15 bases between. The germline CDR1 and CDR2 sequences are SGHRS and YFSETQ. DNA of the CDR3: TGCGCCAGCAGCTTGGGTTCAGGGAGTTTCAGCTACACCTTC. This sequence encodes CASSLGSGSFSYTF.

In this sample, this clone turned up a few times. The rearrangement links TRBV7-2 to TRBJ1-1; D is undetermined. Germline-derived CDR1 and CDR2 are SGHTA and FQGNSA. The CDR3 consists of 13 residues. Between the trimmed V and J ends, which lost 3 bases and 1 base, there was a span of 6 bases. This CDR3 is CASSLSQNTEAFF. In DNA form, the CDR3 reads TGTGCCAGCAGCTTGTCCCAGAACACTGAAGCTTTCTTT.

This rearrangement joins TRBV7-2 to TRBJ1-6; D is unclear. The CDR3 runs 12 residues. The ends were cut back, 2 bases at V and 9 bases at J, with 5 bases in the middle. Germline-derived CDR1 and CDR2 are SGHTA and FQGNSA. The CDR3 DNA follows: TGTGCCAGCAGCTTATCCGGTTCACCCCTCCACTTT. This sequence encodes CASSLSGSPLHF.

This clone is large. The chain is built from TRBV10-1 and TRBJ1-1, with a possible D match to TRBD1 (5 bases). The germline V and J ends were trimmed by 8 bases and 1 base, with 11 bases remaining between them. There are 13 residues in the CDR3. The germline CDR1 and CDR2 sequences are WNHNN and SYGVQD (reference sequence). The CDR3 bases are TGCGCCAGCCGTTCGACAGCGAACACTGAAGCTTTCTTT. It translates to CASRSTANTEAFF.

The chain couples TRBV4-3 to TRBJ1-2; D not certain. There are 13 residues in the CDR3. Per the germline V gene, CDR1 is LGHNA and CDR2 is YSLEER. V lost 2 bases to trimming and J lost 5 bases, with 9 bases between them. CDR3: CASSQHRQYGYTF. In DNA form, the CDR3 reads TGCGCCAGCAGCCAACACCGGCAATATGGCTACACCTTC.

This clone turned up a few times. This chain links TRBV4-1 with TRBJ2-7; no firm D call. The CDR3 loop spans 13 amino acids. Germline assignment: CDR1 MGHRA and CDR2 YSYEKL. V was pared by 0 bases and J by 3 bases, with 6 bases between. The CDR3: CASSQDDLYEQYF. Here the CDR3 DNA reads TGCGCCAGCAGCCAAGATGACCTCTACGAGCAGTACTTC.

Only one count was recorded for this clone. J is TRBJ2-3 and V is TRBV12-3 or TRBV12-4; D is perhaps TRBD2 (6 bases). This CDR3 has 12 amino acids. The V end was cut by 7 bases, the J end by 5 bases, with 10 bases between. The CDR3 bases are TGTGCCAGCACCCCCGGGGGAGATACGCAGTATTTT. As protein: CASTPGGDTQYF.

The genes are TRBV19 and TRBJ2-7, with a tentative D call TRBD2 (7 bases). V was pared by 8 bases and J by 4 bases, with 15 bases between. This CDR3 contains 13 residues. Germline V gene data show CDR1 as LNHDA and CDR2 as SQIVND (reference sequence). DNA for the CDR3: TGTGCCAGTGGGGGGGCAGTATCATACGAGCAGTACTTC. This gives the protein CASGGAVSYEQYF.

J is TRBJ1-6 and V is TRBV6-5; D is uncertain. The CDR3 totals 15 residues. Between the trimmed V and J ends, which lost 5 bases and 3 bases, there was a span of 11 bases. Looked up from germline, CDR1 is MNHEY and CDR2 is SVGAGI. CDR3 sequence (DNA): TGTGCCAGCAGTCCGGCTGCGGTCTATAATTCACCCCTCCACTTT. Translation gives CASSPAAVYNSPLHF.

The chain joins TRBV7-2 to TRBJ1-2; D may be TRBD1 (5 bases). Trimming pared 5 bases from V and 12 bases from J, leaving 16 bases between. The germline V gene has CDR1 SGHTA and CDR2 FQGNSA. This CDR3 spans 12 amino acids. The CDR3 sequence is CASSPGSWVNTF. CDR3 bases: TGTGCCAGCAGCCCAGGGTCCTGGGTAAACACCTTC.